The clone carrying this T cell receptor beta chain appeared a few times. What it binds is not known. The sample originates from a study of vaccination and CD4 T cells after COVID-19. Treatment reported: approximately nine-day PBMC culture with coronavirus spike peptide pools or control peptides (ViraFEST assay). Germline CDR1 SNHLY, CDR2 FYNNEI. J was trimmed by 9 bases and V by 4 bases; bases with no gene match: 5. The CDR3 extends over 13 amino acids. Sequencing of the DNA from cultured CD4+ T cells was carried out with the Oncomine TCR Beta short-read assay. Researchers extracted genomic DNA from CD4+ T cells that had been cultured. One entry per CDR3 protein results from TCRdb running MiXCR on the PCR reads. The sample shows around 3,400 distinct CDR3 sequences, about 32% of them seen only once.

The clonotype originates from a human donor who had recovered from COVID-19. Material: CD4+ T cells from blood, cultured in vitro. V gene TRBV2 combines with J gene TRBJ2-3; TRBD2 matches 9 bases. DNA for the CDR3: TGTGCCAGCAGTGGTGCGGGGGGGCGCACGCAGTATTTT. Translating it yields CASSGAGGRTQYF.